A selection of T cell receptor beta chains follows, all from one sample in a study of shared clonotypes between healthy human individuals. The repertoire was sequenced with immunoSEQ multiplex PCR; TCRdb's copy has only in-frame clones and lacks some. Of approximately 350,000 clones detected, around 74% appear once; the ten largest clones hold around 10%. The sequenced sample consisted of memory CD4+ T cells sorted from blood. Receptors originate from a man aged 25-45 years in good health. Both conserved end residues are part of each CDR3. The order of the fields is V gene, clone size, J gene, D gene, CDR3 protein, CDR3 DNA. The D gene is left open where the match is weak. Clone size, where shown, is once, few, many, or a class for clones that have expanded.

TRBV9	.	TRBJ1-1	TRBD1	CASSVGGQMNTEAFF	TGTGCCAGCAGCGTAGGGGGACAGATGAACACTGAAGCTTTCTTT
TRBV5-1	.	TRBJ2-5	TRBD2	CASSRRLAGHQETQYF	TGCGCCAGCAGCCGACGGCTAGCGGGGCACCAAGAGACCCAGTACTTC
TRBV2	few	TRBJ2-4	TRBD1	CASSDGDRVAKNIQYF	TGTGCCAGCAGTGATGGGGACAGGGTGGCCAAAAACATTCAGTACTTC
TRBV30	few	TRBJ2-6	.	CAWSKGGSGANVLTF	TGTGCCTGGAGTAAAGGGGGCTCTGGGGCCAACGTCCTGACTTTC
TRBV11-2	.	TRBJ2-1	.	CASTNLGGRTREQFF	TGTGCCAGCACCAATCTAGGGGGGAGGACTCGAGAGCAGTTCTTC
TRBV19	many	TRBJ1-2	.	CASSIAPGRGGYTF	TGTGCCAGTAGTATTGCCCCGGGCAGGGGCGGCTACACCTTC
TRBV28	.	TRBJ1-5	.	CASSLTGSSQHF	TGTGCCAGCAGTCTAACAGGCTCTTCGCAGCATTTT
TRBV4-3	.	TRBJ1-1	.	CASSQEFGANMNTEAFF	TGCGCCAGCAGCCAAGAGTTCGGGGCGAACATGAACACTGAAGCTTTCTTT
TRBV4-1	.	TRBJ1-6	TRBD1	CASSQVSGQGGSSPLHF	TGCGCCAGCAGCCAAGTTTCGGGACAGGGCGGTAGTTCACCCCTCCACTTT
TRBV7-8	.	TRBJ2-7	.	CASSLGGGGEQYF	TGTGCCAGCAGCTTAGGTGGCGGAGGCGAGCAGTACTTC
TRBV7-6	.	TRBJ2-5	.	CASSLVGSETQYF	TGTGCCAGCAGCTTAGTAGGTTCGGAGACCCAGTACTTC
TRBV11-2	few	TRBJ2-1	.	CASSLDLANEQFF	TGTGCCAGCAGCTTAGACCTAGCTAATGAGCAGTTCTTC
TRBV7-9	.	TRBJ1-1	.	CASSLDVGSDTEAFF	TGTGCCAGCAGCTTAGATGTGGGGTCGGACACTGAAGCTTTCTTT
TRBV2	few	TRBJ2-5	.	CASSEGHRVQETQYF	TGTGCCAGCAGTGAAGGGCACAGGGTCCAAGAGACCCAGTACTTC
TRBV7-9	.	TRBJ2-1	TRBD1	CASSLGIGQGGHNEQFF	TGTGCCAGCAGCTTAGGAATTGGACAGGGAGGTCACAATGAGCAGTTCTTC
TRBV15	few	TRBJ2-1	.	CATSRGQGNEQFF	TGTGCCACCAGCAGAGGGCAGGGCAATGAGCAGTTCTTC
TRBV28	.	TRBJ2-3	TRBD2	CASSFGPGGTDTQYF	TGTGCCAGCAGTTTTGGGCCGGGAGGGACTGATACGCAGTATTTT
TRBV2	few	TRBJ2-2	.	CASRVRTTSTGELFF	TGTGCCAGCAGGGTACGGACAACGAGCACCGGGGAGCTGTTTTTT
TRBV7-8	.	TRBJ2-2	.	CAGATGHTGELFF	TGTGCCGGGGCAACGGGCCACACCGGGGAGCTGTTTTTT
TRBV5-4	.	TRBJ1-1	TRBD1	CASSSPNRGLTEAFF	TGTGCCAGCAGCTCACCTAACAGGGGATTAACTGAAGCTTTCTTT
TRBV7-8	.	TRBJ1-2	TRBD1	CASSSLGRDRSRYTF	TGTGCCAGCAGCTCCTTAGGCCGGGACAGGTCGCGCTACACCTTC
TRBV6-6	.	TRBJ2-7	TRBD1	CASSSPGQGIYEQYF	TGTGCCAGCAGTTCCCCGGGACAGGGGATCTACGAGCAGTACTTC